This TCR beta chain was sequenced during a study of OX40 agonist ivuxolimab in advanced cancers. This clone was detected only once. The germline CDR1 and CDR2 sequences are SGHRS and YFSETQ. Trimming removed 0 bases at V and 3 bases at J, with 12 bases between. CDR3 length equals 15 residues. The method was immunoSEQ multiplex PCR; TCRdb's version includes in-frame clones alone and lacks a portion of them. The repertoire includes about 120,000 clones, 85% to 90% of them detected once, and around 0.55% sits in the top ten. Sampled blood was obtained at baseline, cycle 4 day 1, and cycle 7 day 1. The V gene is TRBV5-1, the J gene TRBJ1-2; TRBD1 might be the D (6 bases). The material was CD4+ or CD8+ T cells sorted from blood, obtained in a trial of the OX40 agonist ivuxolimab. The source is an adult with an advanced solid tumor such as melanoma, head and neck, liver or kidney cancer. This CDR3 is CASSLVEAGDYGYTF. In nucleotides, the CDR3 is TGCGCCAGCAGCTTGGTAGAAGCAGGGGACTATGGCTACACCTTC.